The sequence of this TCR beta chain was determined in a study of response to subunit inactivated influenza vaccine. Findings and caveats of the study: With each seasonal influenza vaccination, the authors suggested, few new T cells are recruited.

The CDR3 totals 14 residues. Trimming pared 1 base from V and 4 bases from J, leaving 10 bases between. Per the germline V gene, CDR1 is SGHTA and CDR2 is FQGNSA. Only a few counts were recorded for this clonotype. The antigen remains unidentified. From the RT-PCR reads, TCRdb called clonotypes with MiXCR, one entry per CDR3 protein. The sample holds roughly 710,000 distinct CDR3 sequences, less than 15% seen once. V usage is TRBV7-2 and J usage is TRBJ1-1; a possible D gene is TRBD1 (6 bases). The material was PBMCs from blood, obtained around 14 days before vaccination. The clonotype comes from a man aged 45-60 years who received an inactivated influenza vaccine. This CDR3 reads CASSLVSTGTEAFF. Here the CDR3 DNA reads TGTGCCAGCAGCTTAGTTTCGACAGGCACTGAAGCTTTCTTT.